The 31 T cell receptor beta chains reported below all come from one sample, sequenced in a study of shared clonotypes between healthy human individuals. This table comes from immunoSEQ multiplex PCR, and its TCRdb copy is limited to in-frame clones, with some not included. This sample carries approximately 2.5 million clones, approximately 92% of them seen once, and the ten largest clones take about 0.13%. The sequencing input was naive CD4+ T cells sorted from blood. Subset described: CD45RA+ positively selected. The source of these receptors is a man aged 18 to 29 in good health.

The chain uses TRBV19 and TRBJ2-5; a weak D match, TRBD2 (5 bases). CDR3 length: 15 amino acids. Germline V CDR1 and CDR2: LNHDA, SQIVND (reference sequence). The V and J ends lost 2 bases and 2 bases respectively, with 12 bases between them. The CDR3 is CASSIQSGTQETQYF. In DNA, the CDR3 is TGTGCCAGTAGTATACAATCGGGAACTCAAGAGACCCAGTACTTC.

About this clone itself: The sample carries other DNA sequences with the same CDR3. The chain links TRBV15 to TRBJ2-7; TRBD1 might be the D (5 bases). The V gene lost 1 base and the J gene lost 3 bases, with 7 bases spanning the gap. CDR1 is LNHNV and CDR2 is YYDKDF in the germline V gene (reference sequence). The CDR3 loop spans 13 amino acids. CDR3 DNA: TGTGCCACCAGCAGAGGTAGGGGCTACGAGCAGTACTTC. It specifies CATSRGRGYEQYF.

CDR3 sequence reads: CASSDPGQGKAGANVLTF. The CDR3 DNA follows: TGTGCCAGTAGCGACCCGGGACAGGGGAAAGCTGGGGCCAACGTCCTGACTTTC. The chain couples TRBV19 to TRBJ2-6; 10 bases are shared with TRBD1. CDR1 LNHDA and CDR2 SQIVND come from the germline V gene (reference sequence). This CDR3 has 18 residues. V shed 6 bases, J shed 2 bases, and the junction held 10 bases outside the gene matches.

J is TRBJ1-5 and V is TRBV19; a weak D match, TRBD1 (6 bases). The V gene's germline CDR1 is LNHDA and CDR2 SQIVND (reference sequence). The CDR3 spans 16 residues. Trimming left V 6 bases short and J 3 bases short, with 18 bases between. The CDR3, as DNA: TGTGCCAGTAGATCAGGGGACTACTTATACAATCAGCCCCAGCATTTT. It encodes CASRSGDYLYNQPQHF.

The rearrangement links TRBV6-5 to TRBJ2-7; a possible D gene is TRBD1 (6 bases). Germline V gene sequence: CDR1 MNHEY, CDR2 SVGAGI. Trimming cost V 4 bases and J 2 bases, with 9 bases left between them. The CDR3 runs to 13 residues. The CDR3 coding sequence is TGTGCCAGCAGTTTGCCAGGGGCCTACGAGCAGTACTTC. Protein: CASSLPGAYEQYF.

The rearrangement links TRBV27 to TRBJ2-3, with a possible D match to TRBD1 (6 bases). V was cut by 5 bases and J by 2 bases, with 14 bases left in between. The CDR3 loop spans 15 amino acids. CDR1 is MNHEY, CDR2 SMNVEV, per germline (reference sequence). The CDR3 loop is CASSPTGHSTDTQYF. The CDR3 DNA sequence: TGTGCCAGCAGTCCGACGGGACATTCCACAGATACGCAGTATTTT.

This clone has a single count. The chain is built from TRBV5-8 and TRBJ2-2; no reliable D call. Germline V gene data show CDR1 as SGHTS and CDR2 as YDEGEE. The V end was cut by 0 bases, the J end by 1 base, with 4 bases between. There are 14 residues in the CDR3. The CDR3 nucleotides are TGTGCCAGCAGCTTGGCCGGGAACACCGGGGAGCTGTTTTTT. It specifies CASSLAGNTGELFF.

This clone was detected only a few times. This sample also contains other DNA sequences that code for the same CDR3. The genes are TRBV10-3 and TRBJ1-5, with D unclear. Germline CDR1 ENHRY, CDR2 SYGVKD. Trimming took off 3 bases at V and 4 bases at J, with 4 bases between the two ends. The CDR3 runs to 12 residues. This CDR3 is CAISDRNQPQHF. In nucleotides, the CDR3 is TGTGCCATCAGTGATAGGAATCAGCCCCAGCATTTT.

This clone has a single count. The CDR3 DNA reads TGTGCCTGGAGTCCGGGGGGCTCGGAGCTGTTTTTT. It yields the protein CAWSPGGSELFF. The gene calls are TRBV30 and TRBJ2-2; D possibly corresponds to TRBD2 (7 bases). CDR3 length: 12 amino acids. Germline V gives CDR1 GTSNPN, CDR2 SVGIG (reference sequence). V was shortened by 2 bases and J by 10 bases, with 11 bases between the two germline ends.

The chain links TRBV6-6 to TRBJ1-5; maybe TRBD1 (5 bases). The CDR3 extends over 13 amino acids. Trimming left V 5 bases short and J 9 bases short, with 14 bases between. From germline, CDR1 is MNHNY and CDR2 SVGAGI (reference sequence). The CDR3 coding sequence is TGTGCCAGCAGTACGGGGCTCGGGCGGCCCCAGCATTTT. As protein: CASSTGLGRPQHF.

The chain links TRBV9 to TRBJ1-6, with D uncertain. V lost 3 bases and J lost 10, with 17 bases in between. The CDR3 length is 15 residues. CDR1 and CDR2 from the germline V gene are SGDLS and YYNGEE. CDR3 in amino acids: CASSDPPRRVSPLHF. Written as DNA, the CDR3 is TGTGCCAGCAGCGACCCCCCCCGGAGGGTATCACCCCTCCACTTT.

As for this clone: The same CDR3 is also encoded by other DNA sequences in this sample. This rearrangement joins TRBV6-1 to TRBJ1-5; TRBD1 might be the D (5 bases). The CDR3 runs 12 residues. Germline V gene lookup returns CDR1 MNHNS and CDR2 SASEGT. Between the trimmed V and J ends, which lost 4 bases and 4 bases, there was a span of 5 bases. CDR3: CASSGGNQPQHF. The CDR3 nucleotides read TGTGCCAGCAGTGGGGGGAATCAGCCCCAGCATTTT.

CDR3 region: CASTERENTGELFF. The CDR3 nucleotides are TGCGCCAGCACTGAGCGGGAGAACACCGGGGAGCTGTTTTTT. V usage is TRBV5-1 and J usage is TRBJ2-2, with TRBD2 matching 7 bases. Losses at the gene ends were 6 bases for V and 1 base for J; bases not matched to a gene: 3. This CDR3 has 14 amino acids. Germline CDR1 reads SGHRS; CDR2 reads YFSETQ.

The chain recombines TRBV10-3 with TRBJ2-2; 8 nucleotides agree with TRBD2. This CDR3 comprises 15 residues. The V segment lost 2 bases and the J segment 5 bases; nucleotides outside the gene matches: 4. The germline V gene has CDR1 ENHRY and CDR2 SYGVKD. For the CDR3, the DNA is TGTGCCATCAGTGAGAGCGGGAGCGGGACCGGGGAGCTGTTTTTT. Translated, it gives CAISESGSGTGELFF.

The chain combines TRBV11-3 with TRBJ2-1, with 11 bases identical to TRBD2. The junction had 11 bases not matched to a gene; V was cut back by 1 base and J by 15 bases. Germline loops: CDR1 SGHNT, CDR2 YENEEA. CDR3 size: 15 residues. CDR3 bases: TGTGCCAGCAGCTTAGTTCCACAACTAGCGGGAGAGGTGTTCTTC. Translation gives CASSLVPQLAGEVFF.

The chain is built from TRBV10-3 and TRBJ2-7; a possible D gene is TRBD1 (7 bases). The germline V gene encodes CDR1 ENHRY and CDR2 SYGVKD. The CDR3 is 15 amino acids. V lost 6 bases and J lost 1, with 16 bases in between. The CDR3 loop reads CAIREGAGTSYEQYF. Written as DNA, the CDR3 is TGTGCCATCAGGGAGGGGGCCGGGACTTCCTACGAGCAGTACTTC.

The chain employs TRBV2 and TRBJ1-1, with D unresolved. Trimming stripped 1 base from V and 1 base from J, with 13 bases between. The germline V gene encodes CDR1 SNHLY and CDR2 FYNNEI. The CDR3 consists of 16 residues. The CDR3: CASSEEGIPGNTEAFF. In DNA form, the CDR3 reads TGTGCCAGCAGTGAAGAGGGCATCCCCGGGAACACTGAAGCTTTCTTT.

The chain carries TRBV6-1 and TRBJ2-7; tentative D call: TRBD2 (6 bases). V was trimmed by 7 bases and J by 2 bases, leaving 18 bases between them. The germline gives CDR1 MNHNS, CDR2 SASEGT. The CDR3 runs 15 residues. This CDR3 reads CASTLSGTPTYEQYF. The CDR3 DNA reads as TGTGCCAGCACCCTATCGGGGACTCCGACCTACGAGCAGTACTTC.

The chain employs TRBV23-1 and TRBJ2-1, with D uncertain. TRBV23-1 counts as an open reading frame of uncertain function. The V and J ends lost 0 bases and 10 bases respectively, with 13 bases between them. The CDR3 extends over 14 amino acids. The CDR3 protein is CASSQSPTRPEQFF. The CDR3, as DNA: TGCGCCAGCAGTCAATCCCCGACCCGACCGGAGCAGTTCTTC.

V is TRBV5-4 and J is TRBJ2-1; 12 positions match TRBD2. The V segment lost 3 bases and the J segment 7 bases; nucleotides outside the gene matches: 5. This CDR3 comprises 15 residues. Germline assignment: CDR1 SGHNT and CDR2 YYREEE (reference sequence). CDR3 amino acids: CASSSPSGRVNEQFF. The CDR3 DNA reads TGTGCCAGCAGCTCACCTAGCGGGAGGGTGAATGAGCAGTTCTTC.

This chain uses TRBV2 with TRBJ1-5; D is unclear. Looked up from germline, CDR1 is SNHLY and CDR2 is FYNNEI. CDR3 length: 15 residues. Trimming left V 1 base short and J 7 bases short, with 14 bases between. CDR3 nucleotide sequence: TGTGCCAGCAGTGAAGTGGAGGGAAGGGAACAGCCCCAGCATTTT. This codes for CASSEVEGREQPQHF. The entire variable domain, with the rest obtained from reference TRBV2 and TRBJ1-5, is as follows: EPEVTQTPSHQVTQMGQEVILRCVPISNHLYFYWYRQILGQKVEFLVSFYNNEISEKSEIFDDQFSVERPDGSNFTLKIRSTKLEDSAMYFCASSEVEGREQPQHFGDGTRLSIL.

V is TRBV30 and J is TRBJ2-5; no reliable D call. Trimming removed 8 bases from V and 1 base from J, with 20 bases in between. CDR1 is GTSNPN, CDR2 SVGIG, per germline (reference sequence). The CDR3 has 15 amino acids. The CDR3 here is CAVSMGKIAQETQYF. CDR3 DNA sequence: TGTGCCGTCTCAATGGGAAAAATTGCCCAAGAGACCCAGTACTTC.

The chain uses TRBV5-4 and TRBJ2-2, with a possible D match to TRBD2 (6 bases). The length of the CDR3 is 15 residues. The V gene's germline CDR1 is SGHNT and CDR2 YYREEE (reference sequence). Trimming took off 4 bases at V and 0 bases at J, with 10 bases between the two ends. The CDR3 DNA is TGTGCCAGCAGCCCGGGACTGGCGAACACCGGGGAGCTGTTTTTT. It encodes CASSPGLANTGELFF.

CDR3 residues: CASRATQGTQETQYF. CDR3 DNA sequence: TGTGCCAGCCGAGCAACCCAGGGGACCCAAGAGACCCAGTACTTC. The chain has TRBV28 and TRBJ2-5, with D perhaps matching TRBD1 (6 bases). CDR3 length: 15 amino acids. The germline V gene has CDR1 MDHEN and CDR2 SYDVKM. V was trimmed by 8 bases and J by 1 base, leaving 17 bases between them.

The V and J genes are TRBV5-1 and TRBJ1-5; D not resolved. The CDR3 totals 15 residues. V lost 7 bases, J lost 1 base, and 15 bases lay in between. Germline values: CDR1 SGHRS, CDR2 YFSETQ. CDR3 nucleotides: TGCGCCAGCTTGAGAGACACGGGGAGCAATCAGCCCCAGCATTTT. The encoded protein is CASLRDTGSNQPQHF. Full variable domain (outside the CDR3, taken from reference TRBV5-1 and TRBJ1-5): KAGVTQTPRYLIKTRGQQVTLSCSPISGHRSVSWYQQTPGQGLQFLFEYFSETQRNKGNFPGRFSGRQFSNSRSEMNVSTLELGDSALYLCASLRDTGSNQPQHFGDGTRLSIL.

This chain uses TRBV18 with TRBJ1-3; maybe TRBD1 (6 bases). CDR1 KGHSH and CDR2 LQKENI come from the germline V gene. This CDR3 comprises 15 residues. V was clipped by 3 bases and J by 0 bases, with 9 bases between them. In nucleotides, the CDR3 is TGTGCCAGCTCACCCGCGGACAGCTCTGGAAACACCATATATTTT. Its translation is CASSPADSSGNTIYF.

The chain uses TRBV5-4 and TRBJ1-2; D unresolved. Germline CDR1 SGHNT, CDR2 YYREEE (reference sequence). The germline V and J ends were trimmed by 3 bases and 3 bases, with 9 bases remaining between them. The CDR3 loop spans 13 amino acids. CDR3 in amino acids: CASSSDPDYGYTF. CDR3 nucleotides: TGTGCCAGCAGCTCGGACCCTGACTATGGCTACACCTTC.

This CDR3 reads CASSFQGPASPLHF. DNA of the CDR3: TGTGCCAGCAGCTTCCAGGGGCCCGCTTCACCCCTCCACTTT. The J gene is TRBJ1-6, the V gene TRBV5-6; D is perhaps TRBD1 (6 bases). The CDR3 has 14 residues. The germline V and J ends were trimmed by 2 bases and 9 bases, with 12 bases remaining between them. Germline V gene data show CDR1 as SGHDT and CDR2 as YYEEEE.

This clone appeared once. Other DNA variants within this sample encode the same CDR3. The CDR3 loop is CASSLAFSYEQYF. CDR3 sequence (DNA): TGCGCCAGCAGCTTGGCGTTCAGCTACGAGCAGTACTTC. The chain combines TRBV5-1 with TRBJ2-7; no clear D gene. From germline, CDR1 is SGHRS and CDR2 YFSETQ. This CDR3 has 13 amino acids. Trimming removed 0 bases at V and 3 bases at J, with 7 bases between. Filled out from reference TRBV5-1 and TRBJ2-7, the complete variable domain reads KAGVTQTPRYLIKTRGQQVTLSCSPISGHRSVSWYQQTPGQGLQFLFEYFSETQRNKGNFPGRFSGRQFSNSRSEMNVSTLELGDSALYLCASSLAFSYEQYFGPGTRLTVT.

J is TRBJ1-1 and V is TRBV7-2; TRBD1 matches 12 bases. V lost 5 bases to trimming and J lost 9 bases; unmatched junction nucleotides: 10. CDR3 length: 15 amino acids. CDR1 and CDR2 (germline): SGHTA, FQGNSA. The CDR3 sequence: CASSPRTGQGAKAFF. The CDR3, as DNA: TGTGCCAGCAGCCCCAGAACGGGACAGGGGGCGAAAGCTTTCTTT. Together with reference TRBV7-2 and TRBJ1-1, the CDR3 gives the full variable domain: GAGVSQSPSNKVTEKGKDVELRCDPISGHTALYWYRQSLGQGLEFLIYFQGNSAPDKSGLPSDRFSAERTGGSVSTLTIQRTQQEDSAVYLCASSPRTGQGAKAFFGQGTRLTVV.

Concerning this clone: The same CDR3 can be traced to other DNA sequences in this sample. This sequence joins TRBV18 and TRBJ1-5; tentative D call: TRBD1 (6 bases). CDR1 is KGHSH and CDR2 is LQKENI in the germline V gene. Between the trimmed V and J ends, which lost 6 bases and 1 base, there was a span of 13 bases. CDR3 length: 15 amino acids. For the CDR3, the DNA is TGTGCCAGCTCCCCAACAGGGTTAAGCAATCAGCCCCAGCATTTT. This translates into CASSPTGLSNQPQHF.